This T cell receptor (beta chain) was retrieved from a study of beta chain features in type 1 diabetes. Study summary: When patients were set against healthy donors, age, gender and cell yields were similar. Examination spanned 100 million to 130 million sorted cells from all samples.

Study-wide points: Moderate but significant shortening of TCRB CDR3s was recorded in all four CD4+ subsets from Type 1 diabetes patients. There were fewer insertions and more deletions at the VDJ junctions of type 1 diabetes patients. Highly expressing activated T cells could be over-counted with a cDNA template.

The V gene's germline CDR1 is SGHRS and CDR2 YFSETQ. The CDR3 loop spans 16 amino acids. Trimming cost V 4 bases and J 4 bases, with 20 bases left between them. A note on this clone: Its antigen remains unidentified.

As every portion of the isolated RNA was reverse transcribed, the sequencing read expressed TCRB transcripts. Generated by immunoSEQ multiplex PCR, the TCRdb table keeps only in-frame clones and is missing some. The table records more than 550,000 clones, about 14% of them present only once. This TCR derives from a young man with type 1 diabetes. The sequenced material came from naive CD4+ T cells from blood. This chain links TRBV5-1 with TRBJ2-5; either TRBD1 or TRBD2 may fit D (5 bases each). The CDR3 nucleotides read TGCGCCAGCAGCCCGGAGGTAGGGGCGAGCGGAGAGACCCAGTACTTC. It codes for CASSPEVGASGETQYF.